This paragraph covers one T cell receptor beta chain sequence. What antigen it recognizes has not been identified. This may be a read error: a much more frequent sequence differs by one nucleotide. Total RNA and DNA were co-extracted without cell sorting from around 20-30 mg of bulk tissue using the AllPrep DNA/RNA mini kit. Surgical resection was performed in China between November 2015 and 2016 on several patients with histopathologically diagnosed primary liver carcinoma. At the time of sampling, the patients were treatment-naive and had chronic HBV infection. Five spatially separated regions were sampled from each tumor: the superior, inferior, left-lateral and right-lateral poles, plus the tumor centre. According to histology, viable tumor cells made up more than 75% of every tumor sample. Pieces of fresh tumor and adjacent tissue were cut in half, with one half kept in RNAlater at -80 degrees C and the other half sent for histology.

The germline V gene yields SGHRS for CDR1 and YFSETQ for CDR2. The CDR3 starts with the cysteine, ends with the phenylalanine, and has 15 residues. Here the CDR3 DNA is all that survives: 45 bases in frame from base 1. A constant-region primer and ProtoScript II reverse transcriptase were used to reverse-transcribe TCRbeta-specific cDNA from approximately 500 ng total RNA. Three nested multiplex PCR rounds, following a slightly modified ARM-PCR procedure, were used to build the TCRbeta libraries. Each of the first two PCR rounds ran for about 10 cycles and used multiplex TRBV1-TRBV30 forward primers together with a Cbeta reverse primer. Sample barcodes and Illumina adapters were added in a final 25-cycle PCR with Deep VentR polymerase. Amplicons of 200-500 bp were gel-purified with a QIAquick gel extraction kit before sequencing. The TCRbeta amplicons were sequenced with 250-bp paired-end reads on an Illumina HiSeq 2500. The source study handled its data this way. Reads were quality-trimmed with Trimmomatic v0.33, and paired reads were merged with FLASH v1.2.11 to recover full CDR3 sequences. MiGEC v1.2.1b assigned V, D and J germline segments to the rearranged TCRbeta sequences. Clonotype statistics and Shannon-Wiener diversity indices were calculated with VDJtools v1.0.0. Except for diversity analysis, only each sample's 250 most abundant clonotypes were used in subsequent analyses to reduce sampling bias. TCRdb reworked the public reads: Q25 trimming with fastp, MiXCR clone assembly, productive beta chains retained. Identical CDR3 protein sequences are pooled into one entry, listed with their most common genes and DNA. These V and J calls derive from TCRdb rather than the authors' analysis. This sample has roughly 100,000 distinct CDR3 sequences in its table, and about four fifths of those were observed once. The ten largest clonotypes hold 15% to 20% of the sample.

The data were taken from a study of tumor-infiltrating lymphocytes in primary liver carcinoma (dated by TCRdb to the late 2010s). For the study in its entirety: Of the five patients, three men and two women aged 30 to 69 years, four had hepatocellular carcinoma and one had combined HCC and intrahepatic cholangiocarcinoma. The tumors of the five patients were staged as T1-T3 N0M0, with maximum diameters ranging from about 4 to 10 cm. Each sample produced about 3.5 to 7.5 million productive TCRbeta reads, and read depth showed no significant difference between tissue types. For each liver tumor, the study sampled five regions along with adjacent normal tissue and blood, and applied TCRbeta repertoire sequencing, expression microarrays and whole-exome sequencing. A total of 35 specimens from 5 patients underwent TCRbeta repertoire sequencing, comprising 25 tumor regions, 5 adjacent noncancerous liver tissues and 5 peripheral blood samples. To link TCRbeta repertoire diversity to the local molecular phenotype, the roughly 24 tumor region samples were profiled with Agilent mRNA microarrays. Technical replicate repertoires showed high reproducibility, with mean shared-clone rates near 0.89 and correlation coefficients above 0.98. Overall study results and their limits: Because sequencing covered only the TCR beta chain and unpaired alpha chains were not captured, true repertoire diversity is likely underestimated. Only about 7.5-25% of top clones were present in all five regions of a tumor, suggesting spatial heterogeneity of tumor-infiltrating T cells. Bulk unsorted samples precluded comparing CD4+ and CD8+ T cell repertoires. Repertoire overlap was found to be higher between tumor regions (mean approximately 36%) than between tumor-adjacent (roughly 17%) or tumor-blood (around 15%) pairs, consistent with antigen-driven expansion. Compared with blood, tumors had a significantly larger share of the repertoire taken up by the top 250 clones (p = 0.039). Only 4 or 5 patients were included in the study, and the authors note that the findings should be validated in a larger study.

The V gene is TRBV5-1 and the J gene is TRBJ1-2, and 7 junctional nucleotides match TRBD1. The sequencing input was liver tumor tissue from sampling region 3. In the paper's terms, the cell subset or site label means: tumor region T3, left-lateral pole. This sequence originates from a man between 35 and 55 years old with primary liver carcinoma and hepatitis B virus infection. CDR3 sequence: CASRLDPGTAYGYTF. Here is the DNA: TGCGCCAGCAGGTTGGACCCCGGGACAGCGTATGGCTACACCTTC.